The source of this TCR beta chain is a study of T cells after posttransplantation cyclophosphamide. Study conclusions and caveats: Tissue-infiltrating T cells from skin or gut overlapped little with blood T cells. Donor CD8+ memory clones often dominated recipient blood repertoires at later times.

Of note for this clone: The target antigen is unknown.

CDR1 and CDR2 from the germline V gene are LNHNV and YYDKDF (reference sequence). There are 15 residues in the CDR3. Trimming took 6 bases from V and 1 from J, leaving 14 bases between them. Method: immunoSEQ multiplex PCR; TCRdb's copy keeps in-frame clones and lacks some. The sample lists tens of thousands of clones, 90% seen once, with over 2% in the top ten. Busulfan-fludarabine conditioning, marrow transplant, and cyclophosphamide on days +3 and +4 were administered. The sequencing here drew on PBMCs, taken roughly 60 days after allogeneic stem cell transplant with posttransplant cyclophosphamide. The V and J genes are TRBV15 and TRBJ2-3; TRBD2 might be the D (6 bases). This receptor was obtained from a male patient between 55 and 70 years old who received an allogeneic stem cell transplant from a related donor and was CMV-positive. Some T cells may be transferred from the graft donor. The DNA of the CDR3 is TGTGCCACCAGGGCCCTAGGGACTGGCACAGATACGCAGTATTTT. The encoded protein is CATRALGTGTDTQYF.